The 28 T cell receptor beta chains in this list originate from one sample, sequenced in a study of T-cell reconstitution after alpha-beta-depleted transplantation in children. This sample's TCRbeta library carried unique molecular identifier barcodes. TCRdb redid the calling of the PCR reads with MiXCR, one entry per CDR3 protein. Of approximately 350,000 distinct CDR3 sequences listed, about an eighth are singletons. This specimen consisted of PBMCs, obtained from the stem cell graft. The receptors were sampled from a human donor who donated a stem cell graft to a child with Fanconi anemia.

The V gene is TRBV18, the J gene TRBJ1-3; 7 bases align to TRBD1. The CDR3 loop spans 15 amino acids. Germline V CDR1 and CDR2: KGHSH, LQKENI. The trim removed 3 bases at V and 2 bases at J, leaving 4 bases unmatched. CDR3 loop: CASSPQTGTGNTIYF. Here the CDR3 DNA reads TGTGCCAGCTCACCCCAGACAGGGACTGGAAACACCATATATTTT.

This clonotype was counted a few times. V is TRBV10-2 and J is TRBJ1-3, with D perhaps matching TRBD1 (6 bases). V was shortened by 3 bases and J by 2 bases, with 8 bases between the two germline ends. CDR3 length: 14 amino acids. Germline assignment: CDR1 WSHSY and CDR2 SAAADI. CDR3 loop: CASSDAGAGNTIYF. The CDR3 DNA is TGCGCCAGCAGTGACGCAGGGGCTGGAAACACCATATATTTT.

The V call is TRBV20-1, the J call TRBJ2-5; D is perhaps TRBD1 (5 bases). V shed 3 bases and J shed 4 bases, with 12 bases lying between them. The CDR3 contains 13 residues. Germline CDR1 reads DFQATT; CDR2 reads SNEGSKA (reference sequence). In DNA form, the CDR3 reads TGCAGTGCTAGGATTATAGGGGCAGAGACCCAGTACTTC. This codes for CSARIIGAETQYF.

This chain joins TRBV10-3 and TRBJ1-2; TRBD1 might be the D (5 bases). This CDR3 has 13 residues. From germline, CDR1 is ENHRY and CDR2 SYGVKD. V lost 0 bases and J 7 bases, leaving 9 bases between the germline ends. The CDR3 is CAISESGASGYTF. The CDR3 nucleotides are TGTGCCATCAGTGAGTCTGGGGCTAGTGGCTACACCTTC.

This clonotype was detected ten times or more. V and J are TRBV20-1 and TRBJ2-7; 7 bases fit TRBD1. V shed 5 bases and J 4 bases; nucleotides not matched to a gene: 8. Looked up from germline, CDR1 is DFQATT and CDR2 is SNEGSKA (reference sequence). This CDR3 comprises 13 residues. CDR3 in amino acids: CSAHGQERYEQYF. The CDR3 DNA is TGCAGTGCTCACGGACAGGAGAGATACGAGCAGTACTTC.

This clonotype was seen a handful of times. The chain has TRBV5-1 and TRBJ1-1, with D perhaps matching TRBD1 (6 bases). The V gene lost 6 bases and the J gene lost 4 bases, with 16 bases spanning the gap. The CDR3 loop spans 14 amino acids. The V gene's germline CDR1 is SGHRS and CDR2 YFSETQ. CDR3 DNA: TGCGCCAGCAAGGGCTCCGAGGGGGGCACTGAAGCTTTCTTT. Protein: CASKGSEGGTEAFF.

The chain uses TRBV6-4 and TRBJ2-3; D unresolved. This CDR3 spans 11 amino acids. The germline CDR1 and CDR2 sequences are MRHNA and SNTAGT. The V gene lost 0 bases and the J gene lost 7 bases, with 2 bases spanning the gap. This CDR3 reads CASSDSYTQYF. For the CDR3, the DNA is TGTGCCAGCAGTGACTCTTATACGCAGTATTTT.

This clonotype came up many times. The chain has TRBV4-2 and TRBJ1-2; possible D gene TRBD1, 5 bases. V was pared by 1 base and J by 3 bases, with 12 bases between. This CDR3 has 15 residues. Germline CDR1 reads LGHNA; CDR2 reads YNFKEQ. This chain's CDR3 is CASSQGGTQDYGYTF. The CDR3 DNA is TGTGCCAGCAGCCAAGGAGGGACTCAGGACTATGGCTACACCTTC.

In DNA, the CDR3 is TGTGCCAGCAGTCCGGACAGGTTCGTGACCCAGTACTTC. The encoded protein is CASSPDRFVTQYF. V and J are TRBV2 and TRBJ2-5, with TRBD1 matching over 7 bases. The trim removed 5 bases at V and 7 bases at J, leaving 7 bases unmatched. The CDR3 length is 13 residues. The germline gives CDR1 SNHLY, CDR2 FYNNEI. Full variable domain (remainder filled in from reference TRBV2 and TRBJ2-5): EPEVTQTPSHQVTQMGQEVILRCVPISNHLYFYWYRQILGQKVEFLVSFYNNEISEKSEIFDDQFSVERPDGSNFTLKIRSTKLEDSAMYFCASSPDRFVTQYFGPGTRLLVL.

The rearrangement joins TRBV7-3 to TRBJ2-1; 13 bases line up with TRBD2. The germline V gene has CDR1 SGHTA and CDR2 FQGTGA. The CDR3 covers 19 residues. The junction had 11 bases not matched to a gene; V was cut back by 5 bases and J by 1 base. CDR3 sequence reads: CASSATSGGAQGSYNEQFF. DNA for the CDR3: TGTGCCAGCAGCGCAACTAGCGGGGGGGCTCAAGGTTCCTACAATGAGCAGTTCTTC.

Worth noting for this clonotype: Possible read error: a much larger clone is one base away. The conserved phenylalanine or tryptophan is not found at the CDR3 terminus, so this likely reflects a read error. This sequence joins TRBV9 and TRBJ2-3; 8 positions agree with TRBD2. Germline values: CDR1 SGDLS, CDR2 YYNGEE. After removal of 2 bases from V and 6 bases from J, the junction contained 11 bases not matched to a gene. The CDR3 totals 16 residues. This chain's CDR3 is CASSVEIAGRRDTQYY. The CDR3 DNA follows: TGTGCCAGCAGCGTCGAGATAGCGGGGAGGCGGGATACGCAGTATTAT.

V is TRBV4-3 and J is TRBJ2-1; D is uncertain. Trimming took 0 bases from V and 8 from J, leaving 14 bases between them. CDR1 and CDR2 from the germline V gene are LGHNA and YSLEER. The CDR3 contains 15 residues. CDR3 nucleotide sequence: TGCGCCAGCAGCCAAGACCCGAACATAAGTGATGAGCAGTTCTTC. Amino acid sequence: CASSQDPNISDEQFF.

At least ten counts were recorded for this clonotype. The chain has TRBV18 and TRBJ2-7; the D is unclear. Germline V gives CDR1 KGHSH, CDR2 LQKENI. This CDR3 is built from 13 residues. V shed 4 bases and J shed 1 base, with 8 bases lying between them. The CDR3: CASSRSASYEQYV. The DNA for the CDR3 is TGTGCCAGCTCACGGAGCGCGTCCTACGAGCAGTACGTC.

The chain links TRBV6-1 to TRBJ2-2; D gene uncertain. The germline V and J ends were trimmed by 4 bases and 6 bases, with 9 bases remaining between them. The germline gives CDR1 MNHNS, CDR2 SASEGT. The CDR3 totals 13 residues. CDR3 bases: TGTGCCAGCAGTGTAGAGGTCCCCGGGGAGCTGTTTTTT. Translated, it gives CASSVEVPGELFF.

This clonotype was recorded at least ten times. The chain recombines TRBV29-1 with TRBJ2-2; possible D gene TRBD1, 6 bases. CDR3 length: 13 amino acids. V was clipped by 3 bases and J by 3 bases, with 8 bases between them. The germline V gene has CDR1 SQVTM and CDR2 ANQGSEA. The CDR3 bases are TGCAGCGTTGATAAGGGGGACACCGGGGAGCTGTTTTTT. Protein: CSVDKGDTGELFF.

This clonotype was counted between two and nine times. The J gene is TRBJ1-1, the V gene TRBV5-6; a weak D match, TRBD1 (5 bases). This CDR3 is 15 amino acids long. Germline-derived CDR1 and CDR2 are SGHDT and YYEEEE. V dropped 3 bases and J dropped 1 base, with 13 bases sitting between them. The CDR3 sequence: CASSSPLGANTEAFF. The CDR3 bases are TGTGCCAGCAGCTCCCCCCTAGGGGCGAACACTGAAGCTTTCTTT.

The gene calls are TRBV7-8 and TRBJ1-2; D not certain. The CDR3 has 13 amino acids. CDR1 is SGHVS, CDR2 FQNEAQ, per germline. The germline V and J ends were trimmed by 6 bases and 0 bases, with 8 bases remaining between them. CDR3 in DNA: TGTGCCAGCAGTGGCCGCTCTAACTATGGCTACACCTTC. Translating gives CASSGRSNYGYTF.

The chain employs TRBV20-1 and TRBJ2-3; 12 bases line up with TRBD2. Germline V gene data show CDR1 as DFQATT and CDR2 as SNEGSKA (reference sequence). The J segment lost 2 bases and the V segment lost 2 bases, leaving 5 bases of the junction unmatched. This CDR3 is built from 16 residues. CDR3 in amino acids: CSARLAGGHFTDTQYF. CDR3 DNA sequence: TGCAGTGCTAGACTAGCGGGGGGGCACTTCACAGATACGCAGTATTTT.

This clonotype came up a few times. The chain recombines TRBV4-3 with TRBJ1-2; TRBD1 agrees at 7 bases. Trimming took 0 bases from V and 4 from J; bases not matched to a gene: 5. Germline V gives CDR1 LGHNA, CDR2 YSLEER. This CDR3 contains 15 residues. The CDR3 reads CASSQDMAGGYGYTF. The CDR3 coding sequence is TGCGCCAGCAGCCAAGATATGGCAGGGGGCTATGGCTACACCTTC.

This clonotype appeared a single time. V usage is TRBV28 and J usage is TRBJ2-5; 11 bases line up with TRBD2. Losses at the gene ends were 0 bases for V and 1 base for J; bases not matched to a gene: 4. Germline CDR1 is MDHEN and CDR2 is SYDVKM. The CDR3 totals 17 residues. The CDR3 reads CASSLWPGLAVQETQYF. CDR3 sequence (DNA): TGTGCCAGCAGTTTATGGCCGGGACTAGCGGTCCAAGAGACCCAGTACTTC.

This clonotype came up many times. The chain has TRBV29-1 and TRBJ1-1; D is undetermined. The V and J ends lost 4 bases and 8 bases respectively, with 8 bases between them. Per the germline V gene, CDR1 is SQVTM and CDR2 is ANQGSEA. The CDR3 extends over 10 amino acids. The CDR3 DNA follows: TGCAGCGTTGTAAACAGAGAAGCTTTCTTT. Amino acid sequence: CSVVNREAFF.

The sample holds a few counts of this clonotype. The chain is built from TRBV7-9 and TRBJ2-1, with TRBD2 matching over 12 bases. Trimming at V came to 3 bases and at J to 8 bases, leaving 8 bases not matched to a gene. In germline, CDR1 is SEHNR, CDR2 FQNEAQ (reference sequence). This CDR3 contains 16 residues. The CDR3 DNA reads TGTGCCAGCAGCTTCCTAGCGGGGGGGCTCGGTGATGAGCAGTTCTTC. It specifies CASSFLAGGLGDEQFF.

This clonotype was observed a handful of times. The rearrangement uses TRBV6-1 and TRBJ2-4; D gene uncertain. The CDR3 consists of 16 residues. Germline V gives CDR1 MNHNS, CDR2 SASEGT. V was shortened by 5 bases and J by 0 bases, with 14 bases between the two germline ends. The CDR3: CASSRGSLIAKNIQYF. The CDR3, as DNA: TGTGCCAGCAGTAGAGGCAGCCTGATAGCCAAAAACATTCAGTACTTC.

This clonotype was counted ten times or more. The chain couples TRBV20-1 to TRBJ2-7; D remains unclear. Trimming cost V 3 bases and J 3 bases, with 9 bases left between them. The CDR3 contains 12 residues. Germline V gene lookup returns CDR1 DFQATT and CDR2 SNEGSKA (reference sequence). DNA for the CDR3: TGCAGTGCTAGCGGGTCGGACTACGAGCAGTACTTC. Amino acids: CSASGSDYEQYF.

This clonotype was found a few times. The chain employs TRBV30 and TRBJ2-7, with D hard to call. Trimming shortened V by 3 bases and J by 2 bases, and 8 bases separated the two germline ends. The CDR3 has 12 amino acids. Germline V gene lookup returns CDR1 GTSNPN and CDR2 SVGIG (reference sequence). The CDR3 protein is CAWRTPPYEQYF. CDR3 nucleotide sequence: TGTGCCTGGAGGACTCCTCCCTACGAGCAGTACTTC.

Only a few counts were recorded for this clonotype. This CDR3 is CASSRDRITEAFF. The CDR3 DNA sequence: TGTGCCAGCAGTCGGGACAGGATCACTGAAGCTTTCTTT. The rearrangement joins TRBV12-3 or TRBV12-4 to TRBJ1-1, with 8 bases that match TRBD1. The CDR3 has 13 amino acids. With 5 bases clipped from V and 4 bases from J, the junction kept 3 bases outside the gene matches.

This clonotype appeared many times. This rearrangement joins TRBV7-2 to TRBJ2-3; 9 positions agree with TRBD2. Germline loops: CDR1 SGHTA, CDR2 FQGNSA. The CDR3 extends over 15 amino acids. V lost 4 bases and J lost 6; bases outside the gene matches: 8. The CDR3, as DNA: TGTGCCAGCAGCTGGGTTAGCGGGGGAAGGGATACGCAGTATTTT. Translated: CASSWVSGGRDTQYF. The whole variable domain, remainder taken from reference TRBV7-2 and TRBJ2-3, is GAGVSQSPSNKVTEKGKDVELRCDPISGHTALYWYRQSLGQGLEFLIYFQGNSAPDKSGLPSDRFSAERTGGSVSTLTIQRTQQEDSAVYLCASSWVSGGRDTQYFGPGTRLTVL.

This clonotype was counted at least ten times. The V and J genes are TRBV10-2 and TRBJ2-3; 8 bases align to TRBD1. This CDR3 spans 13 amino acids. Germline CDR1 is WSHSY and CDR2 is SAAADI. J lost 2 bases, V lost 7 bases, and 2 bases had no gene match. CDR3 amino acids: CASTTGDTDTQYF. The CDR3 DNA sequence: TGCGCCAGCACGACAGGGGACACAGATACGCAGTATTTT.